This TCR beta chain was captured by sequencing in a study of cytomegalovirus exposure and HLA in healthy donors. Broader study findings: Some TCR beta chains (roughly 160 of them) were listed as cytomegalovirus-associated. A later analysis revealed that TCR association rates differed between HLA loci, peaking at DRB1 and bottoming out at HLA-C.

Primers included in the PCR were 60 Vbeta and 13 Jbeta primers. TCRdb's copy holds only in-frame clones and misses some; the assay was immunoSEQ multiplex PCR. The sample yields 85,000 to 100,000 clones, roughly 60% seen once. This clone was seen a single time. Its antigen is as yet unknown. V gave up 4 bases and J gave up 3 bases; unmatched junction bases: 4. The length of the CDR3 is 15 residues. Germline CDR1 MNHNY, CDR2 SVGAGI (reference sequence). The J gene is TRBJ1-4, the V gene TRBV6-6, with TRBD1 identical over 8 bases. Sequenced sample: PBMCs. The sequence was collected from a human donor in good health. In DNA, the CDR3 is TGTGCCAGCAGTTCCGCGGGACAGGCTAATGAAAAACTGTTTTTT. Its protein is CASSSAGQANEKLFF.